The 25 T cell receptor beta chains presented below share a single source sample, sequenced in a study of T cells after yellow fever vaccination. TCRdb re-called the 5' RACE reads through MiXCR, storing one row per CDR3 protein. The sample includes 300,000 to 400,000 distinct CDR3 sequences, about 9.5% of them seen just once. This specimen consisted of PBMCs, obtained on the day of the first yellow fever vaccination. The receptors were gathered from a man younger than 35 who received the YFV17D yellow fever vaccine.

This chain uses TRBV4-3 with TRBJ2-2; 9 bases are shared with TRBD2. CDR1 is LGHNA and CDR2 is YSLEER in the germline V gene. The CDR3 covers 15 residues. The junction had 5 bases not matched to a gene; V was cut back by 2 bases and J by 7 bases. CDR3 region: CASSQFSGGNGELFF. The CDR3 bases are TGCGCCAGCAGCCAATTCAGCGGGGGGAACGGGGAGCTGTTTTTT.

This chain uses TRBV18 with TRBJ2-1; D is ambiguous. The CDR3 contains 17 residues. Germline CDR1 reads KGHSH; CDR2 reads LQKENI. V was shortened by 2 bases and J by 6 bases, with 20 bases between the two germline ends. The CDR3 coding sequence is TGTGCCAGCTCACCATCACTGCGACAAAGGAGAGGCAATGAGCAGTTCTTC. This sequence encodes CASSPSLRQRRGNEQFF. Based on the CDR3 plus reference TRBV18 and TRBJ2-1, the full variable domain is NAGVMQNPRHLVRRRGQEARLRCSPMKGHSHVYWYRQLPEEGLKFMVYLQKENIIDESGMPKERFSAEFPKEGPSILRIQQVVRGDSAAYFCASSPSLRQRRGNEQFFGPGTRLTVL.

This clonotype has a handful of counts. The chain recombines TRBV4-3 with TRBJ1-4; 7 bases are shared with TRBD1. V dropped 0 bases and J dropped 6; count of bases not matched to a gene: 7. There are 16 residues in the CDR3. Germline values: CDR1 LGHNA, CDR2 YSLEER. The CDR3 sequence is CASSQDRGQWYEKLFF. The CDR3 DNA sequence: TGCGCCAGCAGCCAAGATCGGGGACAGTGGTATGAAAAACTGTTTTTT.

For the CDR3, the DNA is TGCAGTGCTCCGGGGCGCTCCAGGGGTTGGCAAGAGACCCAGTACTTC. This translates into CSAPGRSRGWQETQYF. The chain links TRBV20-1 to TRBJ2-5, with D possibly matching TRBD1 (6 bases). Looked up from germline, CDR1 is DFQATT and CDR2 is SNEGSKA (reference sequence). Trimming cost V 5 bases and J 2 bases, with 21 bases left between them. CDR3 length equals 16 residues.

Only a few counts were recorded for this clonotype. The chain recombines TRBV7-8 with TRBJ2-1; D may correspond to TRBD1 or TRBD2 (5 bases each). The germline gives CDR1 SGHVS, CDR2 FQNEAQ. V was clipped by 6 bases and J by 6 bases, with 15 bases between them. This CDR3 contains 14 residues. In nucleotides, the CDR3 is TGTGCCAGCAGTTTTCATCAGGGACGCAATGAGCAGTTCTTC. Its protein product is CASSFHQGRNEQFF. The whole variable domain, remainder taken from reference TRBV7-8 and TRBJ2-1, is GAGVSQSPRYKVAKRGQDVALRCDPISGHVSLFWYQQALGQGPEFLTYFQNEAQLDKSGLPSDRFFAERPEGSVSTLKIQRTQQEDSAVYLCASSFHQGRNEQFFGPGTRLTVL.

The chain joins TRBV12-3 or TRBV12-4 to TRBJ2-3; D is possibly TRBD1 (7 bases). This CDR3 has 13 residues. Trimming took 5 bases from V and 6 from J, leaving 12 bases between them. The CDR3 sequence is CASSQQGRDTQYF. The CDR3 DNA sequence: TGTGCCAGCAGTCAACAGGGGAGGGATACGCAGTATTTT.

The V and J genes are TRBV3-1 and TRBJ1-4, with D unresolved. This CDR3 region has 14 residues. The V end was cut by 4 bases, the J end by 8 bases, with 14 bases between. Germline V CDR1 and CDR2: LGHDT, YNNKEL (reference sequence). The CDR3 region is CASSPPTAREKLFF. The CDR3 DNA sequence: TGTGCCAGCAGCCCACCCACGGCGCGGGAAAAACTGTTTTTT.

The V call is TRBV28, the J call TRBJ2-3; a weak D match, TRBD2 (5 bases). Germline lookup yields CDR1 MDHEN and CDR2 SYDVKM. V gave up 3 bases and J gave up 1 base, with 32 bases separating them. The length of the CDR3 is 22 residues. The CDR3 protein is CASSFPAPPRAAYLVGTDTQYF. CDR3 bases: TGTGCCAGCAGTTTCCCCGCTCCCCCGCGAGCGGCGTACCTAGTTGGCACAGATACGCAGTATTTT.

The chain uses TRBV9 and TRBJ2-6, with D possibly matching TRBD1 (6 bases). The CDR3 consists of 15 residues. The germline V and J ends were trimmed by 5 bases and 1 base, with 10 bases remaining between them. Germline V CDR1 and CDR2: SGDLS, YYNGEE. The CDR3 nucleotides read TGTGCCAGCAGACACAGGGTATCTGGGGCCAACGTCCTGACTTTC. Protein: CASRHRVSGANVLTF.

The chain links TRBV7-2 to TRBJ2-3, with TRBD1 as a possible D gene (5 bases). V was pared by 10 bases and J by 2 bases, with 10 bases between. Looked up from germline, CDR1 is SGHTA and CDR2 is FQGNSA. The CDR3 sequence is 12 residues long. CDR3 sequence (DNA): TGTGCCACTGGGGCAACCACAGATACGCAGTATTTT. Amino acids: CATGATTDTQYF.

This clonotype was detected a few times. The chain employs TRBV5-5 and TRBJ2-3; D possibly matches TRBD1 or TRBD2 (7 bases each). V was pared by 2 bases and J by 4 bases, with 11 bases between. The CDR3 is 14 residues long. The germline CDR1 and CDR2 sequences are SGHKS and YYEKEE (reference sequence). For the CDR3, the DNA is TGTGCCAGCAGCTTCAGGGGGAGGGCAGATACGCAGTATTTT. This translates into CASSFRGRADTQYF.

There are a few counts of this clonotype. The chain employs TRBV7-2 and TRBJ2-7; D gene unclear. Germline V CDR1 and CDR2: SGHTA, FQGNSA. V lost 5 bases to trimming and J lost 1 base, with 9 bases between them. The CDR3 runs 13 residues. CDR3 region: CASSQLWSYEQYF. Written as DNA, the CDR3 is TGTGCCAGCAGCCAACTCTGGTCCTACGAGCAGTACTTC.

This clonotype was seen only a few times. The CDR3 coding sequence is TGTGCCAGCACCCCGGGACAGGAGAATCAGCCCCAGCATTTT. Translating it yields CASTPGQENQPQHF. The rearrangement joins TRBV12-3 or TRBV12-4 to TRBJ1-5, with 8 bases lining up with TRBD1. Trimming cost V 7 bases and J 4 bases; bases outside gene matches: 6. This CDR3 has 14 amino acids.

This clonotype was counted a few times. V usage is TRBV5-1 and J usage is TRBJ1-2; D is undetermined. The CDR3 is 15 residues long. The ends were cut back, 0 bases at V and 6 bases at J, with 15 bases in the middle. Germline CDR1 and CDR2: SGHRS and YFSETQ. Here the CDR3 reads CASSLASAGGNGYTF. The DNA of the CDR3 is TGCGCCAGCAGCTTGGCCTCTGCCGGTGGAAATGGCTACACCTTC.

This clonotype showed up just a few times. The gene calls are TRBV5-4 and TRBJ2-1; D is tentatively TRBD1 or TRBD2 (5 bases each). Germline V CDR1 and CDR2: SGHNT, YYREEE (reference sequence). Trimming took 2 bases from V and 8 from J, leaving 14 bases between them. CDR3 length equals 14 residues. The CDR3 here is CASSFGRGRDEQFF. Written as DNA, the CDR3 is TGTGCCAGCAGCTTTGGACGGGGCCGGGATGAGCAGTTCTTC.

The chain has TRBV5-8 and TRBJ2-5, with 8 nucleotides matching TRBD2. Germline assignment: CDR1 SGHTS and CDR2 YDEGEE. The CDR3 totals 17 residues. J lost 2 bases, V lost 0 bases, and 9 bases had no gene match. Here the CDR3 reads CASSLARTGGPQETQYF. The CDR3 nucleotides are TGTGCCAGCAGCTTGGCCCGGACGGGGGGGCCTCAAGAGACCCAGTACTTC.

This sequence joins TRBV20-1 and TRBJ2-5; 7 positions match TRBD1. Germline CDR1 and CDR2: DFQATT and SNEGSKA (reference sequence). The CDR3 loop spans 15 amino acids. V shed 6 bases, J shed 3 bases, and the junction held 13 bases outside the gene matches. Here the CDR3 DNA reads TGCAGTGCCCGAAGAGGGGGCCAATATGAAGAGACCCAGTACTTC. Encoded protein: CSARRGGQYEETQYF.

This clonotype was detected a few times. The chain couples TRBV10-3 to TRBJ2-1, with 13 bases lining up with TRBD2. J gave up 8 bases and V 7 bases, and 11 bases lay outside the gene matches. Germline lookup yields CDR1 ENHRY and CDR2 SYGVKD. The CDR3 runs to 16 residues. The CDR3 is CAITRGLAGAVDEQFF. CDR3 nucleotide sequence: TGTGCCATCACCCGAGGACTAGCGGGGGCGGTCGATGAGCAGTTCTTC.

This sequence joins TRBV5-6 and TRBJ2-5; D ambiguous. Germline V gives CDR1 SGHDT, CDR2 YYEEEE. V was shortened by 4 bases and J by 2 bases, with 18 bases between the two germline ends. The CDR3 covers 16 residues. Written as DNA, the CDR3 is TGTGCCAGCAGCATTGAACCCACCGGCAAACAAGAGACCCAGTACTTC. Amino acid sequence: CASSIEPTGKQETQYF. The entire variable domain, with the rest obtained from reference TRBV5-6 and TRBJ2-5, is as follows: DAGVTQSPTHLIKTRGQQVTLRCSPKSGHDTVSWYQQALGQGPQFIFQYYEEEERQRGNFPDRFSGHQFPNYSSELNVNALLLGDSALYLCASSIEPTGKQETQYFGPGTRLLVL.

This clonotype has a count of ten or more. This chain links TRBV5-4 with TRBJ2-5; weak D call: TRBD1 (6 bases). CDR1 and CDR2 from the germline V gene are SGHNT and YYREEE (reference sequence). This CDR3 spans 14 amino acids. The germline V and J ends were trimmed by 0 bases and 5 bases, with 11 bases remaining between them. Here the CDR3 reads CASSLDQGTETQYF. CDR3 coding DNA: TGTGCCAGCAGCTTGGATCAGGGGACGGAGACCCAGTACTTC.

This clonotype was counted at least ten times. This sequence joins TRBV5-5 and TRBJ1-1, with D possibly matching TRBD1 (5 bases). The CDR3 is 15 amino acids. In germline, CDR1 is SGHKS, CDR2 YYEKEE (reference sequence). V dropped 3 bases and J dropped 0 bases, with 12 bases sitting between them. CDR3 residues: CASSSRQTLNTEAFF. The CDR3 DNA reads as TGTGCCAGCAGCTCCCGACAGACTTTGAACACTGAAGCTTTCTTT. Variable domain in full (rest from reference TRBV5-5 and TRBJ1-1): DAGVTQSPTHLIKTRGQQVTLRCSPISGHKSVSWYQQVLGQGPQFIFQYYEKEERGRGNFPDRFSARQFPNYSSELNVNALLLGDSALYLCASSSRQTLNTEAFFGQGTRLTVV.

The table lists this clonotype with many counts. The chain combines TRBV7-3 with TRBJ1-4, with D uncertain. Between the trimmed V and J ends, which lost 5 bases and 7 bases, there was a span of 17 bases. This CDR3 is 15 amino acids long. Germline V gives CDR1 SGHTA, CDR2 FQGTGA. The CDR3 sequence is CASSRSGMSGEKLFF. CDR3 nucleotides: TGTGCCAGCAGCCGAAGCGGGATGTCGGGTGAAAAACTGTTTTTT.

This rearrangement joins TRBV6-1 to TRBJ1-2, with D tentatively TRBD1 (6 bases). CDR3 length: 16 amino acids. The germline CDR1 and CDR2 sequences are MNHNS and SASEGT. V was cut by 0 bases and J by 3 bases, with 14 bases left in between. The CDR3 nucleotides are TGTGCCAGCAGTGAAGCTGGGGGACACTCATACTATGGCTACACCTTC. Translated: CASSEAGGHSYYGYTF.

This clonotype has more than one count but fewer than ten. The rearrangement links TRBV11-2 to TRBJ2-1; TRBD2 might be the D (5 bases). Looked up from germline, CDR1 is SGHAT and CDR2 is FQNNGV. V was cut by 1 base and J by 10 bases, with 20 bases left in between. The CDR3 totals 16 residues. CDR3 protein: CASSLGGRPAGGEQFF. CDR3 sequence (DNA): TGTGCCAGCAGCTTAGGTGGCAGACCTGCCGGAGGCGAGCAGTTCTTC. The full variable domain, completed using reference TRBV11-2 and TRBJ2-1, is EAGVAQSPRYKIIEKRQSVAFWCNPISGHATLYWYQQILGQGPKLLIQFQNNGVVDDSQLPKDRFSAERLKGVDSTLKIQPAKLEDSAVYLCASSLGGRPAGGEQFFGPGTRLTVL.

This chain links TRBV20-1 with TRBJ2-2; TRBD2 matches 7 bases. Germline CDR1 and CDR2: DFQATT and SNEGSKA (reference sequence). The length of the CDR3 is 14 residues. Trimming at V came to 6 bases and at J to 4 bases, leaving 8 bases not matched to a gene. The CDR3, as DNA: TGCAGTGCGATGAGCGGGGCCGGCACCGGGGAGCTGTTTTTT. Residues: CSAMSGAGTGELFF.